These 20 T cell receptor beta chains originate from one sample sequenced in a study of ipilimumab plus nivolumab after autologous stem cell transplantation. The table came from immunoSEQ multiplex PCR; TCRdb's copy has only in-frame clones and leaves some out. The table lists roughly 15,000 clones, around four fifths of them singletons, with roughly 10% in the top ten. Sample: PBMCs, taken in a trial of ipilimumab plus nivolumab as post-transplant consolidation. These receptors originate from a male donor with diffuse large B-cell lymphoma.

The chain has TRBV5-1 and TRBJ2-2, with D possibly matching TRBD1 (5 bases). The CDR3 length is 16 residues. V shed 3 bases and J shed 6 bases, with 18 bases lying between them. Germline V gives CDR1 SGHRS, CDR2 YFSETQ. The CDR3: CASSSNPPQVSGELFF. Here the CDR3 DNA reads TGCGCCAGCAGCTCCAATCCACCACAGGTCTCCGGGGAGCTGTTTTTT.

V usage is TRBV5-4 and J usage is TRBJ2-6; no firm D call. The V end lost 0 bases, the J end lost 2 bases, and 6 bases lay between the germline ends. CDR1 and CDR2 (germline): SGHNT, YYREEE (reference sequence). The CDR3 runs 15 residues. CDR3 bases: TGTGCCAGCAGCTTGGTATCCGCTGGGGCCAACGTCCTGACTTTC. Residues: CASSLVSAGANVLTF.

V gene TRBV5-4 combines with J gene TRBJ2-4, with 7 positions matching TRBD2. The CDR3 totals 15 residues. Germline-derived CDR1 and CDR2 are SGHNT and YYREEE (reference sequence). The CDR3 sequence is CAMGLADWGKNIQYF. CDR3 in DNA: TGTGCGATGGGGCTAGCGGATTGGGGCAAAAACATTCAGTACTTC.

The chain combines TRBV4-3 with TRBJ2-7, with 10 bases identical to TRBD1. Germline trimming cut 1 base from V and 4 bases from J; bases unmatched to any gene: 4. CDR1 and CDR2 from the germline V gene are LGHNA and YSLEER. This CDR3 contains 15 residues. CDR3 residues: CASSQGGTGVYEQYF. The DNA of the CDR3 is TGCGCCAGCAGCCAAGGAGGGACAGGGGTGTACGAGCAGTACTTC.

This clone was counted once. Other DNA sequences within the sample encode an identical CDR3. V and J are TRBV7-8 and TRBJ2-2; tentatively, D is TRBD2 (5 bases). This CDR3 has 15 amino acids. V was shortened by 1 base and J by 6 bases, with 12 bases between the two germline ends. Germline assignment: CDR1 SGHVS and CDR2 FQNEAQ. The CDR3 bases are TGTGCCAGCAGCTTAGAAGGACCTAGCCCCGGGGAGCTGTTTTTT. Translation: CASSLEGPSPGELFF. Combining the CDR3 with reference TRBV7-8 and TRBJ2-2 gives the whole variable domain GAGVSQSPRYKVAKRGQDVALRCDPISGHVSLFWYQQALGQGPEFLTYFQNEAQLDKSGLPSDRFFAERPEGSVSTLKIQRTQQEDSAVYLCASSLEGPSPGELFFGEGSRLTVL.

This chain connects TRBV30 to TRBJ1-1, with unresolved D. This CDR3 spans 12 amino acids. The germline V and J ends were trimmed by 2 bases and 4 bases, with 8 bases remaining between them. Germline V lookup: CDR1 GTSNPN, CDR2 SVGIG (reference sequence). The CDR3 nucleotides are TGTGCCTGGAGTTACGGGAGCACTGAAGCTTTCTTT. Translated: CAWSYGSTEAFF. Full variable domain (remainder filled in from reference TRBV30 and TRBJ1-1): SQTIHQWPATLVQPVGSPLSLECTVEGTSNPNLYWYRQAAGRGLQLLFYSVGIGQISSEVPQNLSASRPQDRQFILSSKKLLLSDSGFYLCAWSYGSTEAFFGQGTRLTVV.

This clone appeared a few times. The rearrangement links TRBV13 to TRBJ2-1, with D possibly called TRBD1 or TRBD2 (5 bases each). V was pared by 5 bases and J by 7 bases, with 21 bases between. Germline lookup yields CDR1 PRHDT and CDR2 FYEKMQ (reference sequence). This CDR3 is built from 16 residues. CDR3 DNA sequence: TGTGCCAGCAGCGCTGTCGCTAGCCGGGGCAGGAATGAGCAGTTCTTC. This translates into CASSAVASRGRNEQFF. The entire variable domain, with the rest obtained from reference TRBV13 and TRBJ2-1, is as follows: AAGVIQSPRHLIKEKRETATLKCYPIPRHDTVYWYQQGPGQDPQFLISFYEKMQSDKGSIPDRFSAQQFSDYHSELNMSSLELGDSALYFCASSAVASRGRNEQFFGPGTRLTVL.

In this sample, this clone turned up once. CDR3 region: CASSLRRMGYNEQFF. CDR3 in DNA: TGTGCCAGCAGTCTACGCAGGATGGGGTACAATGAGCAGTTCTTC. This sequence joins TRBV27 and TRBJ2-1; D unclear. Germline V CDR1 and CDR2: MNHEY, SMNVEV (reference sequence). V dropped 5 bases and J dropped 4 bases, with 15 bases sitting between them. The CDR3 sequence is 15 residues long.

This chain links TRBV5-8 with TRBJ2-5; D perhaps matches TRBD2 (5 bases). There are 13 residues in the CDR3. The germline CDR1 and CDR2 sequences are SGHTS and YDEGEE. V was trimmed by 1 base and J by 9 bases, leaving 13 bases between them. CDR3 in amino acids: CASSLSGPGAQYF. The CDR3 nucleotides are TGTGCCAGCAGCTTGAGCGGCCCCGGGGCCCAGTACTTC.

This chain links TRBV18 with TRBJ2-3; a possible D gene is TRBD2 (6 bases). The CDR3 has 15 amino acids. From germline, CDR1 is KGHSH and CDR2 LQKENI. The V and J ends lost 6 bases and 3 bases respectively, with 16 bases between them. The CDR3 region has the DNA TGTGCCAGCTCGCCGTCTAGCGTTTTTACAGATACGCAGTATTTT. Protein sequence: CASSPSSVFTDTQYF. Based on the CDR3 plus reference TRBV18 and TRBJ2-3, the full variable domain is NAGVMQNPRHLVRRRGQEARLRCSPMKGHSHVYWYRQLPEEGLKFMVYLQKENIIDESGMPKERFSAEFPKEGPSILRIQQVVRGDSAAYFCASSPSSVFTDTQYFGPGTRLTVL.

Concerning this clone itself: Germline and junction disagree at one end, which may indicate a read error. Other DNA sequences in the sample encode the same CDR3. This rearrangement joins TRBV14 to TRBJ2-2; D could derive from TRBD1 or TRBD2 (5 bases each). This CDR3 contains 17 residues. The germline V gene encodes CDR1 SGHDN and CDR2 FVKESK. Here the CDR3 DNA reads TGTGCCAGCAGCCAAGATGGGTCAGGGTATAACACCGGGGAGCTATTTTTT. Its protein is CASSQDGSGYNTGELFF.

This chain joins TRBV30 and TRBJ1-1, with 8 nucleotides matching TRBD1. The CDR3 consists of 13 residues. Losses at the gene ends were 5 bases for V and 7 bases for J; bases not matched to a gene: 9. CDR1 and CDR2 (germline): GTSNPN, SVGIG (reference sequence). CDR3 coding DNA: TGTGCCTGGGACAGGGGCGGCGTTTTTGAAGCTTTCTTT. Translated, it gives CAWDRGGVFEAFF.

The rearrangement links TRBV6-5 to TRBJ1-1; 7 bases map to TRBD1. J gave up 6 bases and V 6 bases, and 7 bases lay outside the gene matches. Germline loops: CDR1 MNHEY, CDR2 SVGAGI. The CDR3 consists of 13 residues. The DNA of the CDR3 is TGTGCCAGCAGGTCGACAGGGCGCGCTGAAGCTTTCTTT. The encoded protein is CASRSTGRAEAFF.

The rearrangement uses TRBV11-2 and TRBJ2-5; TRBD1 matches 8 bases. The germline CDR1 and CDR2 sequences are SGHAT and FQNNGV. The CDR3 spans 15 residues. With V trimmed by 5 bases and J by 5 bases, 10 bases remained unmatched. The CDR3 sequence is CASSPPTGVGETQYF. In nucleotides, the CDR3 is TGTGCCAGCAGCCCCCCGACAGGGGTCGGTGAGACCCAGTACTTC.

As DNA, the CDR3 is TGTGCCAGCAGGGGAGACAGCTTGTATGGCTACACCTTC. This sequence encodes CASRGDSLYGYTF. The chain joins TRBV27 to TRBJ1-2, with D maybe TRBD1 (5 bases). Trimming pared 6 bases from V and 5 bases from J, leaving 13 bases between. The CDR3 is 13 residues long. The V gene's germline CDR1 is MNHEY and CDR2 SMNVEV (reference sequence).

In its sample, this clone was seen a few times. The chain couples TRBV6-5 to TRBJ1-2; 7 bases are shared with TRBD1. This CDR3 is built from 13 residues. J gave up 5 bases and V 5 bases, and 5 bases lay outside the gene matches. Per the germline V gene, CDR1 is MNHEY and CDR2 is SVGAGI. The CDR3 loop reads CASSMTGSYGYTF. The CDR3 DNA follows: TGTGCCAGCAGTATGACAGGGAGTTATGGCTACACCTTC.

There are a few counts of this clone. The chain couples TRBV6-1 to TRBJ1-4; D is possibly TRBD1 (6 bases). CDR3 length: 13 residues. Trimming removed 8 bases from V and 6 bases from J, with 13 bases in between. Germline lookup yields CDR1 MNHNS and CDR2 SASEGT. The CDR3 region has the DNA TGTGCCAGCTCCACGGAGGGGGATGAAAAACTGTTTTTT. Translated: CASSTEGDEKLFF.

V is TRBV10-3 and J is TRBJ2-3, with a weak D call TRBD1 (6 bases). Germline V gene sequence: CDR1 ENHRY, CDR2 SYGVKD. The V and J ends lost 10 bases and 5 bases respectively, with 13 bases between them. This CDR3 spans 12 amino acids. The CDR3 region is CATETGGDTQYF. Written as DNA, the CDR3 is TGTGCCACCGAGACAGGTGGAGATACGCAGTATTTT.

The gene calls are TRBV7-3 and TRBJ2-3, with TRBD2 matching 7 bases. Trimming took 5 bases from V and 6 from J; bases not matched to a gene: 11. Germline V gene data show CDR1 as SGHTA and CDR2 as FQGTGA. The CDR3 is 15 residues long. This CDR3 reads CASSPGPAGSDTQYF. In DNA, the CDR3 is TGTGCCAGCAGCCCCGGGCCAGCGGGGAGCGATACGCAGTATTTT.

J is TRBJ2-2 and V is TRBV27; tentative D call: TRBD2 (6 bases). The CDR3 is 18 amino acids. The germline V gene encodes CDR1 MNHEY and CDR2 SMNVEV (reference sequence). Between the trimmed V and J ends, which lost 3 bases and 1 base, there was a span of 18 bases. The CDR3 DNA reads TGTGCCAGCAGTTTCAACCGACTAGTCCTCGGGAACACCGGGGAGCTGTTTTTT. Its translation: CASSFNRLVLGNTGELFF.